This entry is about one T cell receptor (beta chain). The data belong to a study of blood T cell repertoires in COVID-19. The overall study: From T cells, B-cell-depleted T cells, or PBMCs came the material, which was cDNA or gDNA.

This CDR3 has 14 residues. Trimming left V 4 bases short and J 4 bases short, with 13 bases between. Germline values: CDR1 MNHEY, CDR2 SMNVEV (reference sequence). Original methodology: Cell counts per sample came from amplifying reference gene primers. Only in-frame clones appear in the TCRdb table, and some are missing; sequencing was by immunoSEQ multiplex PCR. The D gene and trimming were derived from the DNA, and the V and J assignments and clone size from that table. The sample carries 80,000 to 95,000 clones, 70% to 90% recorded once. The TCR originated in a human donor in a cohort sampled during active COVID-19. This chain joins TRBV27 and TRBJ2-5; possible D gene TRBD2, 5 bases. The sequencing sample was made of peripheral blood. Written as DNA, the CDR3 is TGTGCCAGCAGTTCTCGACTGGAGGCAGAGACCCAGTACTTC. Residues: CASSSRLEAETQYF.